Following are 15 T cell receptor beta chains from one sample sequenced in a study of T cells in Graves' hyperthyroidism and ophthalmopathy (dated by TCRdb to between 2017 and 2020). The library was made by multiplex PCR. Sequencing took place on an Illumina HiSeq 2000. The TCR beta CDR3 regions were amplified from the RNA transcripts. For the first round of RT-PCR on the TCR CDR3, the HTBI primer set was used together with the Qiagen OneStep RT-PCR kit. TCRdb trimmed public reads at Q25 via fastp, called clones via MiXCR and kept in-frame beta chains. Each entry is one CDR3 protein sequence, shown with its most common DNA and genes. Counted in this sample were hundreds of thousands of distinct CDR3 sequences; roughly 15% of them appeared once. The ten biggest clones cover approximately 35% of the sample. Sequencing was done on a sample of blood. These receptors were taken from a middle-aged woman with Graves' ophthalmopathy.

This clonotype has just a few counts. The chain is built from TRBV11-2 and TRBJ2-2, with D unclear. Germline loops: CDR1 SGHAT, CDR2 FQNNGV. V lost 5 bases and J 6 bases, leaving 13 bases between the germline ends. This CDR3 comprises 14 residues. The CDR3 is CASSIRAPAGELFF. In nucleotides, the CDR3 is TGTGCCAGCAGCATCCGGGCCCCCGCCGGGGAGCTGTTTTTT.

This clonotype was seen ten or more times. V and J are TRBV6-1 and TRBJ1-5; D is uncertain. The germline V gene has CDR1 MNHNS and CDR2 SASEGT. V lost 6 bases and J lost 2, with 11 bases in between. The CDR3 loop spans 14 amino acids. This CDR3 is CASRSFGGNQPQHF. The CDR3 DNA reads TGTGCCAGCAGGTCATTCGGCGGCAATCAGCCCCAGCATTTT.

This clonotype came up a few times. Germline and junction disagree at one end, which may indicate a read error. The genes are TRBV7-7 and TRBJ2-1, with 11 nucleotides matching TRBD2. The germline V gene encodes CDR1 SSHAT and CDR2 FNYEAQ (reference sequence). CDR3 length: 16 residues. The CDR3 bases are TGTGCTAGCAGCACTTCACTAGCGGGAGTTGATGGTGAGCAGTTCTTC. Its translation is CASSTSLAGVDGEQFF.

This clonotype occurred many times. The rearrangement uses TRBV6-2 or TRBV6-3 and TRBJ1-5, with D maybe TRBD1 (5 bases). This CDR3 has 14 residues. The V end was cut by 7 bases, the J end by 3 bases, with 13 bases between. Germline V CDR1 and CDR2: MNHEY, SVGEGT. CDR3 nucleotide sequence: TGTGCCAGCACTCGGGGGGTAAACAATCAGCCCCAGCATTTT. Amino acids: CASTRGVNNQPQHF.

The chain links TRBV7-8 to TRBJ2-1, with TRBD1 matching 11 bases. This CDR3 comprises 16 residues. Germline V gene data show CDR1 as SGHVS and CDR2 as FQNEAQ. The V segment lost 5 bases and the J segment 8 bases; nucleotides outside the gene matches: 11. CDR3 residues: CASSASWTGGRYEQFF. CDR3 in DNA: TGTGCCAGCAGCGCCTCTTGGACAGGGGGCCGATATGAGCAGTTCTTC.

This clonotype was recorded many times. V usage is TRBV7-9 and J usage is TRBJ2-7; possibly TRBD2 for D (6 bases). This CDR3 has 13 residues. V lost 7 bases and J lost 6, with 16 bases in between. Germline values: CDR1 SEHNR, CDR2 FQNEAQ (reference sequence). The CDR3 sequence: CASTVLEGGEQYF. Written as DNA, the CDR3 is TGTGCCAGCACCGTCCTCGAGGGAGGCGAGCAGTACTTC.

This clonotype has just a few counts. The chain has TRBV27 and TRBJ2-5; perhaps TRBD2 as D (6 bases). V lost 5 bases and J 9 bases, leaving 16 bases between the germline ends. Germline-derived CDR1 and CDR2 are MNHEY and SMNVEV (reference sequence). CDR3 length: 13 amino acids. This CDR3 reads CASSAQGGRAQYF. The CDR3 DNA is TGTGCCAGCAGTGCCCAGGGAGGAAGAGCCCAGTACTTC.

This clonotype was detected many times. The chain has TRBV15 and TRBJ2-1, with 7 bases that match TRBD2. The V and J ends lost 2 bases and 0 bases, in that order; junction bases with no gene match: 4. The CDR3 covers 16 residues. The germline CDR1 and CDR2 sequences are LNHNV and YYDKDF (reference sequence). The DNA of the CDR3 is TGTGCCACCAGCAGATACGGCGGGAGCTCCTACAATGAGCAGTTCTTC. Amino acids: CATSRYGGSSYNEQFF.

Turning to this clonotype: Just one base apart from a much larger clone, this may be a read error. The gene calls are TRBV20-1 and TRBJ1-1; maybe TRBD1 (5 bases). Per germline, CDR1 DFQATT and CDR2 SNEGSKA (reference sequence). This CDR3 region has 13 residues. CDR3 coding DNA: TGCAGTGCTAATACAGGTGTCAACACTGAAGCTCTCTTT. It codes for CSANTGVNTEALF.

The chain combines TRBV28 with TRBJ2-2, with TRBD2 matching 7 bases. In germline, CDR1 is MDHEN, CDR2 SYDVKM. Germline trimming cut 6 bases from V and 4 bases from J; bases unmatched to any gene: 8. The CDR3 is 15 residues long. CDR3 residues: CASRPWGGSTGELFF. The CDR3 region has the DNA TGTGCCAGCAGGCCCTGGGGGGGGAGCACCGGGGAGCTGTTTTTT.

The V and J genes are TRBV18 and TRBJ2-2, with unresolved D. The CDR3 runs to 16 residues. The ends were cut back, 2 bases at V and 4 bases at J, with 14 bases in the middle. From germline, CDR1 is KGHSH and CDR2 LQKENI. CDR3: CASSPRVVPGTGELFF. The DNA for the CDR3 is TGTGCCAGCTCACCAAGGGTAGTGCCGGGCACCGGGGAGCTGTTTTTT.

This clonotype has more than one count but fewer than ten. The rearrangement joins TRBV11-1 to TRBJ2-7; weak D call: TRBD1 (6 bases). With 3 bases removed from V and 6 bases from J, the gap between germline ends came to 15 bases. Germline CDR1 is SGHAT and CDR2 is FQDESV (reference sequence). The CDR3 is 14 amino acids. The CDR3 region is CASSLIWGRGEQYF. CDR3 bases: TGTGCCAGCAGCTTGATCTGGGGGCGAGGCGAGCAGTACTTC. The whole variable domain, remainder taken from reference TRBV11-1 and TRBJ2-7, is EAEVAQSPRYKITEKSQAVAFWCDPISGHATLYWYRQILGQGPELLVQFQDESVVDDSQLPKDRFSAERLKGVDSTLKIQPAELGDSAMYLCASSLIWGRGEQYFGPGTRLTVT.

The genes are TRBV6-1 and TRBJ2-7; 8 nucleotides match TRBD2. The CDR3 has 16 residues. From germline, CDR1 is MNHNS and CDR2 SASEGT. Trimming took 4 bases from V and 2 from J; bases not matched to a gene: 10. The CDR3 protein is CASSGGLRGATYEQYF. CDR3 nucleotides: TGTGCCAGCAGTGGGGGGTTGCGGGGGGCAACCTACGAGCAGTACTTC.

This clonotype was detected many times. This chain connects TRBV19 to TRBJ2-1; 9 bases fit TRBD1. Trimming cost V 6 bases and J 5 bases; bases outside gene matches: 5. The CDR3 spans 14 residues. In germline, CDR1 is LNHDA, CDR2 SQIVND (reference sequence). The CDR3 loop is CASRTRTGDNEQFF. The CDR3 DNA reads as TGTGCCAGTAGGACTCGGACAGGGGACAATGAGCAGTTCTTC.

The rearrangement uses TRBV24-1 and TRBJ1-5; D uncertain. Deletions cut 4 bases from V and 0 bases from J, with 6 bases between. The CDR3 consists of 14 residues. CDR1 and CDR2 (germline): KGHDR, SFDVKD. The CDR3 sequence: CATSDDGSNQPQHF. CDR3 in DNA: TGTGCCACCAGTGACGACGGTAGCAATCAGCCCCAGCATTTT.